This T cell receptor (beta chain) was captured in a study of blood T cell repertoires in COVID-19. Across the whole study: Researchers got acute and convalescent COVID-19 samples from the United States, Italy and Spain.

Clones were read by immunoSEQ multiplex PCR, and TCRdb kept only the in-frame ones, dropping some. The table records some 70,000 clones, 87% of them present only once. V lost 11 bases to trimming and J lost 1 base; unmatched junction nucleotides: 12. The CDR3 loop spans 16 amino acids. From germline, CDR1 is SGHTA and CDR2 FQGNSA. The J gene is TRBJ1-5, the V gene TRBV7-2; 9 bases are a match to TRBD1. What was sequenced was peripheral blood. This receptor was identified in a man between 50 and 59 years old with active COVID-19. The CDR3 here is CAGPGTGSESNQPQHF. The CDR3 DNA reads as TGTGCCGGTCCCGGGACAGGGTCGGAAAGCAATCAGCCCCAGCATTTT.